This T cell receptor (beta chain) was captured in a study of blood T cell repertoires in COVID-19. Study context: Some COVID-19 samples were acute and others convalescent; all came from the United States, Italy and Spain.

Participant age was about 18 to 95 years, and participants resided in roughly 25 US areas. Participant-given clinical history determined each cohort assignment. In Cohort 3, a recovered donor had either two negative PCRs, clearance, or symptom resolution. Trimming took 3 bases from V and 5 from J, leaving 20 bases between them. Per the germline V gene, CDR1 is KGHSH and CDR2 is LQKENI. The CDR3 is 16 amino acids. This clone was observed once. Repertoires were generated with immunoSEQ multiplex PCR, while TCRdb's copy carries only in-frame clones and drops some. The sample contains hundreds of thousands of clones, roughly 89% of which appear only once.

The rearrangement uses TRBV18 and TRBJ2-7; TRBD1 is a possible D gene (5 bases). The TCR sequence derives from a woman in her twenties or thirties who had recovered from COVID-19. Material for sequencing was PBMCs or T cells enriched from blood (not recorded which). The CDR3 sequence: CASSPPHRIESHEQYF. CDR3 sequence (DNA): TGTGCCAGCTCACCCCCCCACAGGATCGAGTCCCACGAGCAGTACTTC.